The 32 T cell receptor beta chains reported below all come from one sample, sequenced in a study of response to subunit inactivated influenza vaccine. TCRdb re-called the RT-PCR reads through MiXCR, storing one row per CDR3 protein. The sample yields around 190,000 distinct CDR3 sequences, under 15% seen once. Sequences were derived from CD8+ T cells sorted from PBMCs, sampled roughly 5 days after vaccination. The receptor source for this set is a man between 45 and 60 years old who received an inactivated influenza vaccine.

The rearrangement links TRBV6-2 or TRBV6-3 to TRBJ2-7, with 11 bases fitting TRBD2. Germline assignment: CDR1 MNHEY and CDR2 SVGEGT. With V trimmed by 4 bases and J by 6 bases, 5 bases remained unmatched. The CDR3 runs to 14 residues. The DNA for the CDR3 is TGTGCCAGCAGTTCCGTAGCGGGAGGGAGCGAGCAGTACTTC. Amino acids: CASSSVAGGSEQYF.

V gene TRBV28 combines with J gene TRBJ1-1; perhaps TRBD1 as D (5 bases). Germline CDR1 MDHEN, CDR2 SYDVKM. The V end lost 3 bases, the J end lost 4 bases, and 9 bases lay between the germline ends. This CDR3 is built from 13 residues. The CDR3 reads CASSLAGVTEAFF. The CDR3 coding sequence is TGTGCCAGCAGTTTGGCGGGGGTCACTGAAGCTTTCTTT. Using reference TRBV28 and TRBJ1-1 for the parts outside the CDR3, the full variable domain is DVKVTQSSRYLVKRTGEKVFLECVQDMDHENMFWYRQDPGLGLRLIYFSYDVKMKEKGDIPEGYSVSREKKERFSLILESASTNQTSMYLCASSLAGVTEAFFGQGTRLTVV.

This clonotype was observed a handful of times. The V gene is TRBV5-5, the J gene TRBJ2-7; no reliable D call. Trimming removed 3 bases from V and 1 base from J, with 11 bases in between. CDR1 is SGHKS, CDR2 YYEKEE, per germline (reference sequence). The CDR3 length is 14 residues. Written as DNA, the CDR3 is TGTGCCAGCAGCTCGGAAGGCCTATCCTACGAGCAGTACTTC. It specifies CASSSEGLSYEQYF.

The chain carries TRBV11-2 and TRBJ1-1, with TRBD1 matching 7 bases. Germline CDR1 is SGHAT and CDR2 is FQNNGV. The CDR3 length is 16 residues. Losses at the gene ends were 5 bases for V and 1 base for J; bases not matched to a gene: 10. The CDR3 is CASSDTGQRWNTEAFF. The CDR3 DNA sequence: TGTGCCAGCAGCGACACGGGACAGAGGTGGAACACTGAAGCTTTCTTT.

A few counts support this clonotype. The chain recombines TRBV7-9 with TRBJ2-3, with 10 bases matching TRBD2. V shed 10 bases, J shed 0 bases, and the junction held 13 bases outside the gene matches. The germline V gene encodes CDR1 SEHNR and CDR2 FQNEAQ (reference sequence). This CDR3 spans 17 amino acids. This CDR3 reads CATSAGLAGESTDTQYF. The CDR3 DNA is TGTGCCACCTCCGCAGGGCTAGCGGGGGAGAGCACAGATACGCAGTATTTT.

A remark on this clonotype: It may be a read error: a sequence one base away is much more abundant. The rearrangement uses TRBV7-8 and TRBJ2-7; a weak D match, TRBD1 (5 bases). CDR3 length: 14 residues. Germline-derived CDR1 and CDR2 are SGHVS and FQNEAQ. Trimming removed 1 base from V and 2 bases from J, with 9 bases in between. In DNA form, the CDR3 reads TGTGCCAGCAGCTTAGGGACATCTACCTACGAGCAGTACTTC. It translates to CASSLGTSTYEQYF.

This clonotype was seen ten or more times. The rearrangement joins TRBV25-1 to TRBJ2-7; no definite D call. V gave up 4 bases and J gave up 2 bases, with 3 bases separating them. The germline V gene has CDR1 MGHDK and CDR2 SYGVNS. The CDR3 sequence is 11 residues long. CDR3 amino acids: CASSGAYEQYF. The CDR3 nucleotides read TGTGCCAGCAGTGGAGCCTACGAGCAGTACTTC.

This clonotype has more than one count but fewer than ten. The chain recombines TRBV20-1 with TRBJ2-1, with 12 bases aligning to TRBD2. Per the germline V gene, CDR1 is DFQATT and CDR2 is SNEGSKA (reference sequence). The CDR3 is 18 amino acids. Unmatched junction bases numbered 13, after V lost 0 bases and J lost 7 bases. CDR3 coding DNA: TGCAGTGCTAGAGACCTCTACCCTAGCGGGGGGGCAGGGAATGAGCAGTTCTTC. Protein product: CSARDLYPSGGAGNEQFF.

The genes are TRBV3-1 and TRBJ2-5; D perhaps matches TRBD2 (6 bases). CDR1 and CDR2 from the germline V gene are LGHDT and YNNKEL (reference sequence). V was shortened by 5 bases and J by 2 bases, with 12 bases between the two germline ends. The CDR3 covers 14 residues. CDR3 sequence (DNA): TGTGCCAGCAGCTCGTCGACTAGACAAGAGACCCAGTACTTC. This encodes CASSSSTRQETQYF.

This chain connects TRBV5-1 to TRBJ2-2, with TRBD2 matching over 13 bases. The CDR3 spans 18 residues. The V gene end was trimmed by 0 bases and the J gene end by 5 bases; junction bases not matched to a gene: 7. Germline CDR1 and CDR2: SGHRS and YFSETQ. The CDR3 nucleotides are TGCGCCAGCAGCTTGGAAGGACTAGCGGGAGTCGGTACCGGGGAGCTGTTTTTT. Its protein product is CASSLEGLAGVGTGELFF.

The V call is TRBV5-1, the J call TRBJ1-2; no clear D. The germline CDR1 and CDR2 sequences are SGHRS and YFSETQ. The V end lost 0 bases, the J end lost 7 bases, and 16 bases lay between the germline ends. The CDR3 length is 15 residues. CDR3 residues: CASSLGPGFGSGYTF. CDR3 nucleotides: TGCGCCAGCAGCTTGGGTCCGGGGTTCGGCTCTGGCTACACCTTC.

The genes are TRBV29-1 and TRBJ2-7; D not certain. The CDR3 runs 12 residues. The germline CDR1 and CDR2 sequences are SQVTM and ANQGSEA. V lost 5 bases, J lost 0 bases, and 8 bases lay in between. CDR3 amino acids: CSVYSSSYEQYF. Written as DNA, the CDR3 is TGCAGCGTTTATTCTAGCTCCTACGAGCAGTACTTC.

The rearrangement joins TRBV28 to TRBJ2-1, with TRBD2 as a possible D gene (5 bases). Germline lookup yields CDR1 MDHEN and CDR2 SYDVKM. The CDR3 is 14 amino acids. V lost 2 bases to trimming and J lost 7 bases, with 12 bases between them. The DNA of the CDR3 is TGTGCCAGCAGTTTACACCTAGCTGGGAATGAGCAGTTCTTC. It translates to CASSLHLAGNEQFF. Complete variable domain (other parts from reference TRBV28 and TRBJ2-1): DVKVTQSSRYLVKRTGEKVFLECVQDMDHENMFWYRQDPGLGLRLIYFSYDVKMKEKGDIPEGYSVSREKKERFSLILESASTNQTSMYLCASSLHLAGNEQFFGPGTRLTVL.

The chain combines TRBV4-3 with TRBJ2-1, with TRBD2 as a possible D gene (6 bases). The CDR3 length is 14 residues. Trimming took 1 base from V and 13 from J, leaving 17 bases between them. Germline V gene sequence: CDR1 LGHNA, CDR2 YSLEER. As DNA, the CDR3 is TGCGCCAGCAGCCAAGGACCGCACGGGACTCGACAGTTCTTC. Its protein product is CASSQGPHGTRQFF.

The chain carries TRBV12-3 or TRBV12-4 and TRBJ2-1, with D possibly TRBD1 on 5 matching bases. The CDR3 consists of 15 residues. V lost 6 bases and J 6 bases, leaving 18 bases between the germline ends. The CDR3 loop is CASSRDGQGVNEQFF. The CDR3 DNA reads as TGTGCCAGCAGCCGAGACGGGCAGGGCGTCAATGAGCAGTTCTTC.

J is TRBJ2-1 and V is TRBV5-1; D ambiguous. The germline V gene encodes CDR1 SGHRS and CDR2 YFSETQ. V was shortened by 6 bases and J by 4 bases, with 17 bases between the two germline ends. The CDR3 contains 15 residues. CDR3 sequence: CASTWTDDGYNEQFF. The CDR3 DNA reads TGCGCCAGCACGTGGACGGACGACGGTTACAATGAGCAGTTCTTC.

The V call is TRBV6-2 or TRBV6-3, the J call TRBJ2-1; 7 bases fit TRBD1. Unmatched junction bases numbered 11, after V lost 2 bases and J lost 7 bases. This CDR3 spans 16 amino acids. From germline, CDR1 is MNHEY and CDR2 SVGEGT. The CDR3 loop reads CASSYVLPSRGNEQFF. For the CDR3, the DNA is TGTGCCAGCAGTTACGTACTGCCTAGCAGGGGGAATGAGCAGTTCTTC.

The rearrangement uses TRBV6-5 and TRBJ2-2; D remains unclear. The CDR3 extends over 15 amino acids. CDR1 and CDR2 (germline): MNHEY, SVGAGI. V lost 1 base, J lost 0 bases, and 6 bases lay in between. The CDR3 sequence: CASSYYRANTGELFF. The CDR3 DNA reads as TGTGCCAGCAGTTACTATAGGGCGAACACCGGGGAGCTGTTTTTT.

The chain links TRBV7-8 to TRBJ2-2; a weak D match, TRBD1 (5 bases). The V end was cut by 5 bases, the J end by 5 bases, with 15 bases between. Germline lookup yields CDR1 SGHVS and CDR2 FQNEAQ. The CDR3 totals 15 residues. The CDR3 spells CASSEIPGLTGELFF. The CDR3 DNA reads TGTGCCAGCAGCGAAATCCCAGGGTTAACCGGGGAGCTGTTTTTT.

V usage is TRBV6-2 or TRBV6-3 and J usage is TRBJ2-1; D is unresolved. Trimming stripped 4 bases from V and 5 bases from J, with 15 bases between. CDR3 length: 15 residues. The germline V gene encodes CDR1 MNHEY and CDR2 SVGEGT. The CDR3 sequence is CASSLYRAYNNEQFF. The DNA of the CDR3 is TGTGCCAGCAGTTTATACCGGGCTTACAACAATGAGCAGTTCTTC.

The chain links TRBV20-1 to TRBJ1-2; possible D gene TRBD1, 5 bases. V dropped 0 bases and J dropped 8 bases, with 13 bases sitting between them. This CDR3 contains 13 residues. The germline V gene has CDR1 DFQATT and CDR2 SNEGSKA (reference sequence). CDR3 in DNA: TGCAGTGCTAGAGAGGGACGGTTGGTCGGCTACACCTTC. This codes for CSAREGRLVGYTF.

The CDR3 nucleotides read TGTGCCAGCAGTTTACAACTACCCCCTCGAGGCACTGAAGCTTTCTTT. Encoded protein: CASSLQLPPRGTEAFF. This sequence joins TRBV12-3 or TRBV12-4 and TRBJ1-1; D remains unclear. The CDR3 has 16 residues. The V and J ends lost 2 bases and 4 bases respectively, with 17 bases between them.

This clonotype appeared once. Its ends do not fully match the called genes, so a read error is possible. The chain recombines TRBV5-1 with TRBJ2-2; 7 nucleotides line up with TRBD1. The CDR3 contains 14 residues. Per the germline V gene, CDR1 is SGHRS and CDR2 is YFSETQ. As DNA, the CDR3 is TGCGCCAGCAGCGTGACAGGGAACACCGGGGAGCTGCTTTTT. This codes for CASSVTGNTGELLF.

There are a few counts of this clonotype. CDR3 amino acids: CASSVTRTGELFF. The CDR3 DNA sequence: TGTGCCAGCAGCGTGACTAGAACCGGGGAGCTGTTTTTT. The V and J genes are TRBV7-8 and TRBJ2-2; TRBD2 might be the D (6 bases). Germline lookup yields CDR1 SGHVS and CDR2 FQNEAQ. The CDR3 consists of 13 residues. V lost 5 bases, J lost 5 bases, and 9 bases lay in between.

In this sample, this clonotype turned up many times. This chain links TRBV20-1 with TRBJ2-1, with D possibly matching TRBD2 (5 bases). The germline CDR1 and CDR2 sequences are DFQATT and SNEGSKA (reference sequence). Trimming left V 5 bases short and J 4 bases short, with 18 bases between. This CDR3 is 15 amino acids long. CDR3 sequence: CSAFPAERSYNEQFF. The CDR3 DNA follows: TGCAGTGCTTTCCCAGCGGAGAGATCATACAATGAGCAGTTCTTC.

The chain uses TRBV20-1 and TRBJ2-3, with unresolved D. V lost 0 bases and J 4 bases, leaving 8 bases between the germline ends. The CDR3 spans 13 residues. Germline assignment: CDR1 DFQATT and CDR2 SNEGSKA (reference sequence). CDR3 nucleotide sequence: TGCAGTGCTAGAGATTCGACACCAGATACGCAGTATTTT. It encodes CSARDSTPDTQYF.

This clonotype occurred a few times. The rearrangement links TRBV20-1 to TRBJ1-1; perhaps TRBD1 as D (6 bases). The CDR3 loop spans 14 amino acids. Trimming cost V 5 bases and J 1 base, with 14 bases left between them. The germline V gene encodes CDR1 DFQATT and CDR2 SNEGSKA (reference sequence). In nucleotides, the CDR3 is TGCAGTGCTCAAAAGGACAGAGAGAACACTGAAGCTTTCTTT. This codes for CSAQKDRENTEAFF.

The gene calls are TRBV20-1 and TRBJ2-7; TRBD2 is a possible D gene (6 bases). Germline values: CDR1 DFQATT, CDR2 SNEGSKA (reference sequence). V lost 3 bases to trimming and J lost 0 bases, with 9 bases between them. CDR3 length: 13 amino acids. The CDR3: CSASGSFSYEQYF. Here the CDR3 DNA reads TGCAGTGCTAGCGGGAGCTTCTCCTACGAGCAGTACTTC.

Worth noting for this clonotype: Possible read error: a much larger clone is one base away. The DNA for the CDR3 is TGTGCCAGCAGTTATACCCCCTCATCCTACAATGAGCAGTTCTTC. It yields the protein CASSYTPSSYNEQFF. V and J are TRBV6-5 and TRBJ2-1; D ambiguous. There are 15 residues in the CDR3. The germline gives CDR1 MNHEY, CDR2 SVGAGI. Between the trimmed V and J ends, which lost 3 bases and 1 base, there was a span of 10 bases.

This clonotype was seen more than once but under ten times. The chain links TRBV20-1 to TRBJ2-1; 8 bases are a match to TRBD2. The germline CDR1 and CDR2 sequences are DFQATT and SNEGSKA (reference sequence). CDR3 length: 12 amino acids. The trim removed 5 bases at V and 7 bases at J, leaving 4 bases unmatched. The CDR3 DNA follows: TGCAGTGCTCCCGTAGCGGGAAATGAGCAGTTCTTC. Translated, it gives CSAPVAGNEQFF.

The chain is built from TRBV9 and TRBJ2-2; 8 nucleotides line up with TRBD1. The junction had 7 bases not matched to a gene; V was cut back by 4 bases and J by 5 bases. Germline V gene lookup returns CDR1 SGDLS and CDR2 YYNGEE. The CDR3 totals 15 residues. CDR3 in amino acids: CASSSRTGPTGELFF. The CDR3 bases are TGTGCCAGCAGCTCACGGACAGGGCCGACCGGGGAGCTGTTTTTT.

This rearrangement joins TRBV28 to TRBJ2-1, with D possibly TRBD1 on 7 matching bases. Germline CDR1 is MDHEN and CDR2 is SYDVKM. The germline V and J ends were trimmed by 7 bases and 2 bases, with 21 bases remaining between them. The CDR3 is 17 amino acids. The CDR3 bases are TGTGCCAGCACCATCACCTGGGGGGACAGTCCCTACAATGAGCAGTTCTTC. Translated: CASTITWGDSPYNEQFF. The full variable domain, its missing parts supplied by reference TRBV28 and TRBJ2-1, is DVKVTQSSRYLVKRTGEKVFLECVQDMDHENMFWYRQDPGLGLRLIYFSYDVKMKEKGDIPEGYSVSREKKERFSLILESASTNQTSMYLCASTITWGDSPYNEQFFGPGTRLTVL.